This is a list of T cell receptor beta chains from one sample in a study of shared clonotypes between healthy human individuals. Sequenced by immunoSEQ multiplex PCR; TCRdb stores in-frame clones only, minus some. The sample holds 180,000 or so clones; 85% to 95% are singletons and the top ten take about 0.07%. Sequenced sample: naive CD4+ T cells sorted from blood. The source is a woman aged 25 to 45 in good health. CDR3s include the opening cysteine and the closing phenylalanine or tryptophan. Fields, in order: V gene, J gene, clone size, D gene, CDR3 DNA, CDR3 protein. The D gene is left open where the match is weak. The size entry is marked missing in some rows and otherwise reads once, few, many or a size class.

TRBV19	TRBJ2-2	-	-	TGTGCCAGTAGTACAGTCCTTAACACCGGGGAGCTGTTTTTT	CASSTVLNTGELFF
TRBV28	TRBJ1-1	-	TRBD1	TGTGCCAGCTTGTCTCGCGGGACAGCCCCCACTGAAGCTTTCTTT	CASLSRGTAPTEAFF
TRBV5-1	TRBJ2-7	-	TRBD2	TGCGCCAGCAGCCTCGGGACTAGCGGGGGCTACGAGCAGTACTTC	CASSLGTSGGYEQYF
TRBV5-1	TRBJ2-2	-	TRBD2	TGCGCCAGCAGCTTGCCCAGCGGGAATACGAACACCGGGGAGCTGTTTTTT	CASSLPSGNTNTGELFF
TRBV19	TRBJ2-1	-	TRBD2	TGTGCCACACCACTAGCGGGAACCTACAATGAGCAGTTCTTC	CATPLAGTYNEQFF
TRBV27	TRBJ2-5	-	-	TGTGCCAGCAGTTCTGGGGGCTTCCAAGAGACCCAGTACTTC	CASSSGGFQETQYF
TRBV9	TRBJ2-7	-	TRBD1	TGTGCCAGCAGCGGGGGACAGGGGCCCTACGAGCAGTACTTC	CASSGGQGPYEQYF
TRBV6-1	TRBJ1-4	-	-	TGTGCCAGCAGTGATCAGGGTGGTCATGAAAAACTGTTTTTT	CASSDQGGHEKLFF
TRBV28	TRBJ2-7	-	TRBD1	TGTGCCAGCAGCTCACCCCGGGACAGGGGTTACGAGCAGTACTTC	CASSSPRDRGYEQYF
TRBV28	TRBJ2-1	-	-	TGTGCCAGCCAAGGGGGCAATGAGCAGTTCTTC	CASQGGNEQFF
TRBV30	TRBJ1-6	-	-	TGTGCCTGGAGTGTGTCAGGGGTGAGTTCACCCCTCCACTTT	CAWSVSGVSSPLHF
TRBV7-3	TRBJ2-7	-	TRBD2	TGTGCCAGCAGCCTACGGGGGGGACTGGACTACGAGCAGTACTTC	CASSLRGGLDYEQYF
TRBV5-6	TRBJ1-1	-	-	TGTGCCAGCAGCTCATACCGGCGTGAAGCTTTCTTT	CASSSYRREAFF
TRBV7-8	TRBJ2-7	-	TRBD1	TGTGCCAGCAAGGGCAGGGGGCGATACGAGCAGTACTTC	CASKGRGRYEQYF
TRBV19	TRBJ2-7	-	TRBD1	TGTGCCAGTAGTATTTCCGGACAGGGGTTCTACGAGCAGTACTTC	CASSISGQGFYEQYF
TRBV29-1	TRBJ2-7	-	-	TGCAGCGTTGAAAGGGGCGCCGACGAGCAGTACTTC	CSVERGADEQYF
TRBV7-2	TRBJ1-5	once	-	TGTGCCAGCAGCTCCATACCGTCTGGTAGCAATCAGCCCCAGCATTTT	CASSSIPSGSNQPQHF
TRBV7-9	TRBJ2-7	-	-	TGTGCCAGCAGCCCGGGGGAGTATCACTACGAGCAGTACTTC	CASSPGEYHYEQYF
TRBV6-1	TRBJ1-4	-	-	TGTGCCAGCAGTGTCCACCGGGGGGAGCAGGAAAAACTGTTTTTT	CASSVHRGEQEKLFF
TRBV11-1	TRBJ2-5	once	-	TGTGCCAGCAGCTTGGGTTCGAGCGGGCACCAAGAGACCCAGTACTTC	CASSLGSSGHQETQYF
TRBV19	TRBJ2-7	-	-	TGTGCCAGTAGACCCAGAACGGAGAGCTCCTACGAGCAGTACTTC	CASRPRTESSYEQYF
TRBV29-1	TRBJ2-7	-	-	TGCAGCGTTGGATCAGGTAACGAGCAGTACTTC	CSVGSGNEQYF
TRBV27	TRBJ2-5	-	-	TGTGCCAGCAGTTTTGGCCGACGGGCAGAGACCCAGTACTTC	CASSFGRRAETQYF
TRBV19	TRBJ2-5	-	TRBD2	TGTGCCAGTAGTATTCTAGCGGGAGCTAGAGAGACCCAGTACTTC	CASSILAGARETQYF
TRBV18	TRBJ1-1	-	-	TGTGCCAGCTCACCAGGCTTAGTCACTGAAGCTTTCTTT	CASSPGLVTEAFF
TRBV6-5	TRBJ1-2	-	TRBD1	TGTGCCAGCAGTTCTTACAGGGGCTATGGCTACACCTTC	CASSSYRGYGYTF
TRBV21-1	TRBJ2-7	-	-	TGTGCCAGCAGCAATACTAGCGGGAGGTTCTACGAGCAGTACTTC	CASSNTSGRFYEQYF
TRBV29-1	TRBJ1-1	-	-	TGCAGCGTTGATTCTCCTATCGAAGCTTTCTTT	CSVDSPIEAFF
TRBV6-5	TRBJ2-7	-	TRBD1	TGTGCCAGCAACCAGGGGGAAGGCGAGCAGTACTTC	CASNQGEGEQYF
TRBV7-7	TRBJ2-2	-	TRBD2	TGTGCCAGCAGCTTAGCCGGGACTAGTCGGACCGGGGAGCTGTTTTTT	CASSLAGTSRTGELFF
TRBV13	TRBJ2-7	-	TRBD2	TGTGCCAGCAGCCTACCGGGACTAGTGTACGAGCAGTACTTC	CASSLPGLVYEQYF
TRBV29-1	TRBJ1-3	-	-	TGCAGCGTTGGGCTTCAGGAGATTGGAAACACCATATATTTT	CSVGLQEIGNTIYF
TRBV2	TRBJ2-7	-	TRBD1	TGTGCCAGCAACCGAGAGGGGGCGGCCAACTACGAGCAGTACTTC	CASNREGAANYEQYF
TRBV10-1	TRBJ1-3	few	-	TGCGCCAGCAGTGGCAGGGCGACTGGAAACACCATATATTTT	CASSGRATGNTIYF
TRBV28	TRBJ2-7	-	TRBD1	TGTGCCAGCAGTCCCGGGACAGGGATTTACGAGCAGTACTTC	CASSPGTGIYEQYF
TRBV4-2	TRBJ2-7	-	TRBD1	TGTGCCAGCAGTCTCAGGGGGCAGGGGGATTTTGACGAGCAGTACTTC	CASSLRGQGDFDEQYF
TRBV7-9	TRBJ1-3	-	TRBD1	TGTGCCAGCAGCCCTGAGCTTGGACAGGGCCTCTCTGGAAACACCATATATTTT	CASSPELGQGLSGNTIYF
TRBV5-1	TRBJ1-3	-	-	TGCGCCAGGGGGGACATCAATCATGGAAACACCATATATTTT	CARGDINHGNTIYF
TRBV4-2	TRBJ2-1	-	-	TGTGCCAGCAGCCAAGGTGGGGCAGGAGAGCAGTTCTTC	CASSQGGAGEQFF
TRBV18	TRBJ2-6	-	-	TGTGCCAGCTCACCACGCGGAACAGTCCTTACCTCTGGGGCCAACGTCCTGACTTTC	CASSPRGTVLTSGANVLTF
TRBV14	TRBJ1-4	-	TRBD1	TGTGCCAGCAGCAGGCGGGGACAGCCAGGAGAAAAACTGTTTTTT	CASSRRGQPGEKLFF
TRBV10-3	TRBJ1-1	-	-	TGTGCCATCAGTGAGGGCCCGGAGACTGAAGCTTTCTTT	CAISEGPETEAFF
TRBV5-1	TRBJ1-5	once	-	TGCGCCAGCAGCCGTGGGGACCTGTCAGGTCAGCCCCAGCATTTT	CASSRGDLSGQPQHF
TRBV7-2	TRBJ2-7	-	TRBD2	TGTGCTTCCCGGGCTAGCGGTTCCTACGAGCAGTACTTC	CASRASGSYEQYF
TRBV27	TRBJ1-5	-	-	TGTGCCAGCAGTGGACAGCGCAATCAGCCCCAGCATTTT	CASSGQRNQPQHF
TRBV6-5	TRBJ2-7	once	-	TGTGCCACCCTCGGGGGGCAGACCTACGAGCAGTACTTC	CATLGGQTYEQYF
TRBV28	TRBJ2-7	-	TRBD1	TGTGCCAGCAGTTTGATCTGGCAGGGGGCCAACGAGCAGTACTTC	CASSLIWQGANEQYF
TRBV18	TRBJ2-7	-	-	TGTGCCAGCTCACCATTCCTCGGGGGCGGTAACGAGCAGTACTTC	CASSPFLGGGNEQYF
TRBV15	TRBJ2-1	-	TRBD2	TGTGCCACCAGCCGCCGAGGAGCGGGAGTTGAAAATGAGCAGTTCTTC	CATSRRGAGVENEQFF
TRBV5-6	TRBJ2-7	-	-	TGTGCCAGCAGCACCATACGTGGCGAGCAGTACTTC	CASSTIRGEQYF
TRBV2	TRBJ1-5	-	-	TGTGCCAGCAGTGTTTCTTGGGTCCCGGATCAGCCCCAGCATTTT	CASSVSWVPDQPQHF
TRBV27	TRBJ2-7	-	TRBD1	TGTGCCAGCAGTTGGCGGACAGGGGCCTCCTACGAGCAGTACTTC	CASSWRTGASYEQYF
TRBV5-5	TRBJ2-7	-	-	TGTGCCAGCAGCTTGATCGGCGGGCCCTCCTACGAGCAGTACTTC	CASSLIGGPSYEQYF
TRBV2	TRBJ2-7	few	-	TGTGCCACGATGGGACCCCCCTACGAGCAGTACTTC	CATMGPPYEQYF
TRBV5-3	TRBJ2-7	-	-	TGTGCCAGAAGCAGCGACAGGTCGGGTTACGAGCAGTACTTC	CARSSDRSGYEQYF
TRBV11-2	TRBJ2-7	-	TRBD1	TGTGCCAGCAGCTCCGGACAGGGCTACGAGCAGTACTTC	CASSSGQGYEQYF
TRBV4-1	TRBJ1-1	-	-	TGCGCCAGCAGCCCGAGAGAAGGGGGTTTGGAGAGCACTGAAGCTTTCTTT	CASSPREGGLESTEAFF